The 8 T cell receptor beta chains in this list originate from one sample, sequenced in a study of lymphopenia after photon versus proton radiotherapy. TCRdb's copy holds only in-frame clones and misses some; the assay was immunoSEQ multiplex PCR. The sample lists around 33,000 clones, roughly nine tenths occurring once. Here the sequenced sample was peripheral blood, taken from a patient treated with proton-based radiotherapy. Receptors were obtained from a woman between 65 and 79 years old with pancreatic cancer. Some clones in this sample may be carry-over from other donors' samples.

This clone showed up just a few times. V is TRBV4-2 and J is TRBJ1-3, with D perhaps matching TRBD1 (6 bases). With 2 bases removed from V and 0 bases from J, the gap between germline ends came to 11 bases. CDR1 is LGHNA, CDR2 YNFKEQ, per germline. This CDR3 region has 16 residues. This CDR3 reads CASSQWDTNSGNTIYF. As DNA, the CDR3 is TGTGCCAGCAGCCAATGGGACACCAACTCTGGAAACACCATATATTTT.

The V gene is TRBV28, the J gene TRBJ1-5, with 8 bases identical to TRBD1. This CDR3 is built from 15 residues. Trimming removed 6 bases from V and 3 bases from J; junction bases left unmatched: 7. Germline V gives CDR1 MDHEN, CDR2 SYDVKM. The CDR3 here is CASRAGGANNQPQHF. The DNA for the CDR3 is TGTGCCAGCAGGGCAGGGGGCGCGAACAATCAGCCCCAGCATTTT.

V usage is TRBV27 and J usage is TRBJ1-2, with a possible D match to TRBD1 (5 bases). Germline V gene lookup returns CDR1 MNHEY and CDR2 SMNVEV (reference sequence). Deletions cut 6 bases from V and 7 bases from J, with 21 bases between. This CDR3 is 15 amino acids long. The CDR3 loop reads CASSVTRDFRGGYTF. CDR3 nucleotides: TGTGCCAGCAGCGTTACCAGGGATTTTAGAGGTGGCTACACCTTC.

This chain uses TRBV28 with TRBJ2-7; 8 bases are a match to TRBD1. The CDR3 totals 14 residues. The J segment lost 4 bases and the V segment lost 5 bases, leaving 7 bases of the junction unmatched. The germline V gene has CDR1 MDHEN and CDR2 SYDVKM. CDR3 DNA: TGTGCCAGCAGTGTTTCAGGGGGCATATACGAGCAGTACTTC. As protein: CASSVSGGIYEQYF.

The chain is built from TRBV18 and TRBJ1-6, with D hard to call. Trimming stripped 5 bases from V and 1 base from J, with 0 bases between. This CDR3 spans 12 amino acids. CDR1 is KGHSH, CDR2 LQKENI, per germline. The CDR3 region is CASSSYNSPLHF. CDR3 nucleotides: TGTGCCAGCTCATCCTATAATTCACCCCTCCACTTT.

The rearrangement joins TRBV19 to TRBJ1-5, with 7 bases matching TRBD1. The CDR3 spans 15 residues. V shed 4 bases, J shed 7 bases, and the junction held 10 bases outside the gene matches. Germline assignment: CDR1 LNHDA and CDR2 SQIVND (reference sequence). The DNA for the CDR3 is TGTGCCAGTAGTAGCCCACAGGGGTTGCGGCAGCCCCAGCATTTT. This translates into CASSSPQGLRQPQHF.

This chain uses TRBV14 with TRBJ1-1; D possibly corresponds to TRBD1 (6 bases). CDR3 length: 13 residues. Per the germline V gene, CDR1 is SGHDN and CDR2 is FVKESK. V lost 2 bases and J 6 bases, leaving 10 bases between the germline ends. CDR3 nucleotide sequence: TGTGCCAGCAGCCAAAATAGGGGGGCTGAAGCTTTCTTT. Its protein product is CASSQNRGAEAFF.

This chain links TRBV7-2 with TRBJ2-1; 7 bases fit TRBD2. Trimming took 5 bases from V and 7 from J; bases not matched to a gene: 8. From germline, CDR1 is SGHTA and CDR2 FQGNSA. The CDR3 has 14 residues. CDR3 DNA: TGTGCCAGCAGCAAGATAGAACTAGCGAATGAGCAGTTCTTC. It translates to CASSKIELANEQFF.